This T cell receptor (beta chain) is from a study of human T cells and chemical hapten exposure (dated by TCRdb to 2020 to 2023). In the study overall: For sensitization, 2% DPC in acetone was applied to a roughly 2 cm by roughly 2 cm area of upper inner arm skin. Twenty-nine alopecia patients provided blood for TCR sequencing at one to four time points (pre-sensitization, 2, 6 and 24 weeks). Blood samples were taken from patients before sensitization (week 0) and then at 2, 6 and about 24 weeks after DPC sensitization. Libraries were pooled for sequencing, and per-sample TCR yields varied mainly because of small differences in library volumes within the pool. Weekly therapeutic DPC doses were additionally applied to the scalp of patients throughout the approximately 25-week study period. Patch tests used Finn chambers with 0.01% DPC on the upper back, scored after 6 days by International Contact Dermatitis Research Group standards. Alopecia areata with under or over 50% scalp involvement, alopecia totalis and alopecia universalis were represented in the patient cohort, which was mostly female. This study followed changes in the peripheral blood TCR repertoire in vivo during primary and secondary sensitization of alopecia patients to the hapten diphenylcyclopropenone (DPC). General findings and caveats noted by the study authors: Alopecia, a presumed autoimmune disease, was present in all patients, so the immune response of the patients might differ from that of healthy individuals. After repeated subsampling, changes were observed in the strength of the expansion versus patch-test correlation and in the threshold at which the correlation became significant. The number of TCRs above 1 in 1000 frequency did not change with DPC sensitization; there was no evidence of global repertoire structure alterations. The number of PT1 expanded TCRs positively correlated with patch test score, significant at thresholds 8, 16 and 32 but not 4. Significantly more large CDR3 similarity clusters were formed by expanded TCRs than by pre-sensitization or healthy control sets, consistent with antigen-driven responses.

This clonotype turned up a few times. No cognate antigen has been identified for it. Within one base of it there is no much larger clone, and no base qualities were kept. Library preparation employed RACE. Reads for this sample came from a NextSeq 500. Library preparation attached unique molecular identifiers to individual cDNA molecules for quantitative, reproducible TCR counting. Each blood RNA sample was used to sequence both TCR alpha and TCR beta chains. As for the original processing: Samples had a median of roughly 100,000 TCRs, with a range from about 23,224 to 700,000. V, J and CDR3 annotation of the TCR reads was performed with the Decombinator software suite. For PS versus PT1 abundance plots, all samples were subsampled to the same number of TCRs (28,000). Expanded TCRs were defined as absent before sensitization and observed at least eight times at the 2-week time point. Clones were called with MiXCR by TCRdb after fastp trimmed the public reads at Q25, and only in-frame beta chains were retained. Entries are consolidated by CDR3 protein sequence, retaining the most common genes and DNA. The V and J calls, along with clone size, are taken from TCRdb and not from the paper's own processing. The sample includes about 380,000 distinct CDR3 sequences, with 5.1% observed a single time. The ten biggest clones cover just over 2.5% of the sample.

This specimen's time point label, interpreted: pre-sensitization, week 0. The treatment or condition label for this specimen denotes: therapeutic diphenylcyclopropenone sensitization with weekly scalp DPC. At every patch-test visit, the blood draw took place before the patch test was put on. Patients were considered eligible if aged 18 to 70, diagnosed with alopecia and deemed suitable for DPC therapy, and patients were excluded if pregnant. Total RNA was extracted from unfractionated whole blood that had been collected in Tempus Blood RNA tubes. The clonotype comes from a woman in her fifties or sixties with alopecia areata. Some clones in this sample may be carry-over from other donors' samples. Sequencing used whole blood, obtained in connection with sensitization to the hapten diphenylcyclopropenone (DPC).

CDR3 loop: CSATRGGTRNQPQHF. The DNA sequence is given as TGCAGTGCTACGCGTGGGGGGACCCGCAATCAGCCCCAGCATTTT. The chain is encoded by TRBV20-1 joined to TRBJ1-5; possibly the D gene is TRBD1, per 5 matching bases. CDR1 and CDR2, looked up from the germline V gene (reference sequence), are DFQATT and SNEGSKA. Measured from the cysteine to the phenylalanine, the CDR3 is 15 residues long. The retained sequence is limited to the CDR3, 45 bases, with the frame set at the first base. V is pared back by 4 bases and J by 2 bases, with 15 bases lying between the germline termini.